Listed below are T cell receptor beta chains from one sample, sequenced in a study of blood T cell repertoires in COVID-19. Profiled with immunoSEQ multiplex PCR; TCRdb holds only in-frame clones, not every one. The table records about 84,000 clones, over 80% of them present only once. The sequenced sample was peripheral blood. The source of these receptors is a woman aged 80 or older with acute or convalescent COVID-19. CDR3s include the opening cysteine and the closing phenylalanine or tryptophan. The D gene is left open where the match is weak.

TRBD1 TRBJ2-7 13 TRBV19 CASSRDRGYEQYF
. TRBJ2-7 13 TRBV12-3/TRBV12-4 CASSQNTQLEQYF
TRBD2 TRBJ2-5 16 TRBV18 CASSPLLAGVGETQYF
. TRBJ2-1 12 TRBV12-3/TRBV12-4 CASSLRYNEQFF
. TRBJ1-1 11 TRBV29-1 CSVEQYTEAFF
. TRBJ1-6 14 TRBV5-4 CASSLDNTNSPLHF
. TRBJ2-1 15 TRBV10-3 CAIRTLASSYNEQFF
. TRBJ1-4 14 TRBV7-9 CASSDGQPNEKLFF
. TRBJ2-3 14 TRBV13 CASSHQGSTDTQYF
TRBD2 TRBJ2-5 15 TRBV5-1 CASSLATSGGETQYF
TRBD1 TRBJ1-5 13 TRBV30 CAGGQGGNQPQHF
. TRBJ1-5 16 TRBV2 CASSEAWTNSNQPQHF
TRBD1 TRBJ1-2 14 TRBV27 CASSSDRGNYGYTF
. TRBJ2-7 15 TRBV12-1 CASSFGAGRLDRGYF
TRBD1 TRBJ2-7 15 TRBV7-2 CASSFGTGRGYEQYF
TRBD2 TRBJ2-2 17 TRBV19 CASSSPGGGSLFGELFF
TRBD1 TRBJ1-4 16 TRBV4-3 CASSQGDYDRGEKLFF
. TRBJ2-1 13 TRBV27 CASSFESENEQFF
TRBD2 TRBJ2-5 16 TRBV7-2 CASSLVPAGQQETQYF
. TRBJ1-2 15 TRBV7-9 CASSLGQAPFYGYTF
TRBD1 TRBJ2-7 16 TRBV3-1/TRBV3-2 CASSQGSGTGSYEQYF
. TRBJ2-6 15 TRBV28 CASSFGGGGANVLTF
. TRBJ2-1 12 TRBV12-3/TRBV12-4 CASRGAGDEQFF